This T cell receptor (beta chain) was identified in a study of T cell repertoires in cytomegalovirus infection. The CDR3 spans 14 residues. The V and J ends lost 6 bases and 1 base respectively, with 13 bases between them. Germline V lookup: CDR1 SGHVS, CDR2 FQNEAQ. TCRdb analysed the reads with MiXCR anew, one entry per CDR3 protein. Altogether almost 550,000 distinct CDR3 sequences are present, 16% being singletons, with the ten largest covering 24%. The rearrangement links TRBV7-8 to TRBJ2-7, with D hard to call. The TCR sequence derives from a human donor in good health (CMV status not recorded). Some clones in this sample may be carry-over from other donors' samples. Sequencing input: CD8+ T cells from PBMCs. CDR3 in amino acids: CASSLLTYSYEQYF. The CDR3 bases are TGTGCCAGCAGTCTACTAACATATTCCTACGAGCAGTACTTC.